The source of this T cell receptor beta chain is a study of control samples from healthy donors and cancer patients (TCRdb year 2020). As regards this clone: Its binding antigen is unknown. Nothing much larger sits one base from this clone, and base qualities are not available.

Taken from cysteine to phenylalanine, the CDR3 has 15 residues. The entry retains the CDR3 DNA only, 45 bases that are in frame from base 1. The germline V gene encodes CDR1 SGHTS and CDR2 YDEGEE. Trimming takes 4 bases from V and 3 bases from J, and the germline ends sit 14 bases apart. The library was made by the immunoSEQ multiplex PCR assay. The table comes from immuneACCESS by way of TCRdb, which keeps in-frame sequences with V and J called. Part of the clones is missing from these tables; in studies checked, under half for an unresolved V gene and the rest for unknown reasons. Within this sample are over 150,000 clones, with over 80% of them counted one time only. The top ten clones comprise more than 1.1% of the sample.

Recombination linked TRBV5-8 to TRBJ2-1; the D call could be TRBD1 or TRBD2, with each sharing 5 bases. This clonotype was sampled from a man aged 18 to 30 in good health. Sequenced input: blood. The nucleotides are TGTGCCAGCAGCACCGGGACCATGATCTACAATGAGCAGTTCTTC. Its protein is CASSTGTMIYNEQFF.